The 7 T cell receptor beta chains given below trace back to one sample, sequenced in a study of blood T cell repertoires in COVID-19. Method: immunoSEQ multiplex PCR; TCRdb's copy keeps in-frame clones and lacks some. This sample has roughly 440,000 clones, with more than 70% found just once. The source material was peripheral blood. Receptors were obtained from a woman between 50 and 59 years old with COVID-19, enrolled during active disease.

The genes are TRBV11-2 and TRBJ2-5; perhaps TRBD1 as D (7 bases). The ends were cut back, 6 bases at V and 3 bases at J, with 17 bases in the middle. The germline V gene encodes CDR1 SGHAT and CDR2 FQNNGV. This CDR3 spans 15 amino acids. The CDR3 spells CASSYAGTVKETQYF. CDR3 nucleotides: TGTGCCAGCAGTTACGCGGGGACAGTCAAAGAGACCCAGTACTTC.

The chain uses TRBV30 and TRBJ1-2; TRBD1 aligns across 7 bases. CDR3 length: 14 amino acids. After removal of 6 bases from V and 3 bases from J, the junction contained 10 bases not matched to a gene. Germline CDR1 reads GTSNPN; CDR2 reads SVGIG (reference sequence). The CDR3 protein is CACYAYQGDYGYTF. CDR3 sequence (DNA): TGTGCCTGCTATGCATACCAGGGGGACTATGGCTACACCTTC.

This clone was seen a single time. The chain carries TRBV5-4 and TRBJ2-3; D is unresolved. V was clipped by 4 bases and J by 2 bases, with 8 bases between them. The CDR3 totals 13 residues. Germline-derived CDR1 and CDR2 are SGHNT and YYREEE (reference sequence). CDR3 residues: CASSQASTDTQYF. The CDR3 DNA is TGTGCCAGCAGCCAGGCCTCCACAGATACGCAGTATTTT.

The chain combines TRBV4-2 with TRBJ1-1; D is ambiguous. CDR1 is LGHNA, CDR2 YNFKEQ, per germline. V was clipped by 8 bases and J by 3 bases, with 10 bases between them. The CDR3 extends over 12 amino acids. CDR3 sequence (DNA): TGTGCCAGCCGCTATTCGCACACTGAAGCTTTCTTT. Its protein is CASRYSHTEAFF.

The rearrangement links TRBV15 to TRBJ2-7; 8 bases are a match to TRBD1. CDR1 is LNHNV and CDR2 is YYDKDF in the germline V gene (reference sequence). Trimming cost V 1 base and J 1 base; bases outside gene matches: 6. This CDR3 comprises 16 residues. The CDR3 protein is CATSRAGGSLSYEQYF. DNA for the CDR3: TGTGCCACCAGCAGAGCAGGGGGCTCCCTATCCTACGAGCAGTACTTC.

The rearrangement links TRBV3-1 (or the pseudogene TRBV3-2) to TRBJ2-2; D may be TRBD1 (5 bases). Germline V gene lookup returns CDR1 LGHDT and CDR2 YNNKEL (reference sequence). Trimming took off 4 bases at V and 6 bases at J, with 9 bases between the two ends. The CDR3 consists of 13 residues. CDR3 bases: TGTGCCAGCAGCCCCAGGGAAGCCGGGGAGCTGTTTTTT. Amino acid sequence: CASSPREAGELFF.

The CDR3 loop is CAISGHDLGEQYF. The CDR3 nucleotides are TGTGCCATCAGTGGACACGATCTCGGCGAGCAGTACTTC. The chain carries TRBV10-3 and TRBJ2-7; no definite D call. There are 13 residues in the CDR3. V was clipped by 4 bases and J by 6 bases, with 13 bases between them. Germline V CDR1 and CDR2: ENHRY, SYGVKD.